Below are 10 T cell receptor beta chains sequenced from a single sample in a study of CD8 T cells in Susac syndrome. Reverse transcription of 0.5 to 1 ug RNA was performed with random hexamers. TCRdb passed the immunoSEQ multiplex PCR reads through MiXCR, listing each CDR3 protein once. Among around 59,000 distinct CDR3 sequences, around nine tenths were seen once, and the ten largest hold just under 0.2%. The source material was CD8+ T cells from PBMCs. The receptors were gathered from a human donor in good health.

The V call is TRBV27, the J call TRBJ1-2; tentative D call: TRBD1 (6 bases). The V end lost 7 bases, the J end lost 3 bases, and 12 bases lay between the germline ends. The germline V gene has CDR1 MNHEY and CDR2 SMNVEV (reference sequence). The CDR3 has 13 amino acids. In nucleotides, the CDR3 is TGTGCCAGCACCGGGGGGCAGGACTATGGCTACACCTTC. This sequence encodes CASTGGQDYGYTF.

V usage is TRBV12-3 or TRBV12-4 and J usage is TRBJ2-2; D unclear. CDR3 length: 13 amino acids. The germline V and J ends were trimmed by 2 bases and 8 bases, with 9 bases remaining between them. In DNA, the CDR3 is TGTGCCAGCAGTTTAAGTCCTGCTGGGGAGCTGTTTTTT. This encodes CASSLSPAGELFF.

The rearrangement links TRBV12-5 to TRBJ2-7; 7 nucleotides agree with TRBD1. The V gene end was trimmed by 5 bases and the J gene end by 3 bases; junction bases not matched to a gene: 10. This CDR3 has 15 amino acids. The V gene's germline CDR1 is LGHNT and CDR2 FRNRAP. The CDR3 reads CASGRTTGSDYEQYF. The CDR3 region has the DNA TGTGCTAGTGGTCGCACGACAGGGAGCGACTACGAGCAGTACTTC.

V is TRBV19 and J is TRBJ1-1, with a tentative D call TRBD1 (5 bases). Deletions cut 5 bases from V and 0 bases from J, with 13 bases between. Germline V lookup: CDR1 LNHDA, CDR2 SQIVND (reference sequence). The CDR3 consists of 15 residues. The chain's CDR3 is CASSWGDRVNTEAFF. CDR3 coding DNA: TGTGCCAGTAGTTGGGGCGACAGAGTGAACACTGAAGCTTTCTTT. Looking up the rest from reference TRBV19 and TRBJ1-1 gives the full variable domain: DGGITQSPKYLFRKEGQNVTLSCEQNLNHDAMYWYRQDPGQGLRLIYYSQIVNDFQKGDIAEGYSVSREKKESFPLTVTSAQKNPTAFYLCASSWGDRVNTEAFFGQGTRLTVV.

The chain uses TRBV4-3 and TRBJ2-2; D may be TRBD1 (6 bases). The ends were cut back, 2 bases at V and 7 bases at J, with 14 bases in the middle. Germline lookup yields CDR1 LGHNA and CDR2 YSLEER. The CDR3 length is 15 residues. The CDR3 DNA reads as TGCGCCAGCAGCCAAATCCTCAAGACAGGCGGGGAGCTGTTTTTT. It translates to CASSQILKTGGELFF.

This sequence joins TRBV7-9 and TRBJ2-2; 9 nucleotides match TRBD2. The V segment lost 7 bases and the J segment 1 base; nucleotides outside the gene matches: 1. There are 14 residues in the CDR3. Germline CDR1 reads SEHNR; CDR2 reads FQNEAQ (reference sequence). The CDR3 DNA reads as TGTGCCAGCAATAGCGGGGGGAACACCGGGGAGCTGTTTTTT. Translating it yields CASNSGGNTGELFF.

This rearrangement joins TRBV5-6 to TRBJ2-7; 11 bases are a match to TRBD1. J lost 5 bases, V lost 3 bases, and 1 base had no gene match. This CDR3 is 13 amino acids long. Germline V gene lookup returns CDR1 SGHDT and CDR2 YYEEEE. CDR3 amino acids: CASSWDRGNEQYF. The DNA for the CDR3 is TGTGCCAGCAGCTGGGACAGGGGGAACGAGCAGTACTTC.

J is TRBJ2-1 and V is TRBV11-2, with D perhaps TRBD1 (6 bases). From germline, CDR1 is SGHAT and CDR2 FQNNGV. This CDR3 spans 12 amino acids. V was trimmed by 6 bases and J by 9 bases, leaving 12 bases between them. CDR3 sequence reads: CASRLQGSEQFF. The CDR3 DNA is TGTGCCAGCAGACTACAGGGAAGTGAGCAGTTCTTC.

In DNA form, the CDR3 reads TGCGCCAGCAGCTCAGTCCGGGACAGGGCCTACAATGAGCAGTTCTTC. Protein: CASSSVRDRAYNEQFF. The chain recombines TRBV5-1 with TRBJ2-1; 9 bases map to TRBD1. Germline V gene sequence: CDR1 SGHRS, CDR2 YFSETQ. The junction had 6 bases not matched to a gene; V was cut back by 3 bases and J by 2 bases. CDR3 size: 16 residues.

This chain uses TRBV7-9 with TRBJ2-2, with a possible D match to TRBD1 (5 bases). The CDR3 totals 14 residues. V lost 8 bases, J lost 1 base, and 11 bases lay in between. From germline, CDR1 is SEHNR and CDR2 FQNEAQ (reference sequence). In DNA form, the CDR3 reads TGTGCCAGCCCCAAACAGGAGAACACCGGGGAGCTGTTTTTT. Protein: CASPKQENTGELFF.